This T cell receptor (beta chain) is from a study of blood T cell repertoires in COVID-19. Produced via immunoSEQ multiplex PCR; TCRdb's table is partial and in-frame only. The sample lists approximately 140,000 clones, 87% occurring once. There are a few counts of this clone. V gave up 3 bases and J gave up 5 bases; unmatched junction bases: 10. The germline CDR1 and CDR2 sequences are SGHNT and YYREEE (reference sequence). CDR3 length: 17 residues. The source material was peripheral blood. The genes are TRBV5-4 and TRBJ1-4; 10 positions agree with TRBD1. The sequence came from a woman aged 60-75 years with active or convalescent COVID-19. CDR3 DNA: TGTGCCAGCAGCTACCACCGGACAGGGGGGGGAAATGAAAAACTGTTTTTT. This encodes CASSYHRTGGGNEKLFF.